Sequencing of this T cell receptor (beta chain) was carried out in a study of cytomegalovirus exposure and HLA in healthy donors. Study-level results: The study recorded 164 TCR beta chains that were cytomegalovirus-associated. Indistinguishability led to the exclusion of some V segments, TRBV6-2 and TRBV6-3 included. The majority of CMV-associated TCR beta chains were reported as apparently HLA-restricted in a later analysis.

This clone was counted a single time. Its antigen is undetermined. The PCR used 60 Vbeta and 13 Jbeta primers. Produced via immunoSEQ multiplex PCR; TCRdb's table is partial and in-frame only. The sample contains 200,000 to 250,000 clones, roughly 84% of which appear only once. The germline V and J ends were trimmed by 6 bases and 2 bases, with 11 bases remaining between them. The CDR3 runs to 13 residues. CDR1 is WSHSY and CDR2 is SAAADI in the germline V gene. The origin of this receptor is a human donor in good health. The sample taken for sequencing was PBMCs. The chain recombines TRBV10-2 with TRBJ2-7, with D possibly TRBD1 on 6 matching bases. CDR3 in DNA: TGCGCCAGCAGCCACCGGACAGCCTACGAGCAGTACTTC. Translated: CASSHRTAYEQYF.